A single sample gave rise to the 19 T cell receptor beta chains below, sequenced in a study of blood T cell repertoires in COVID-19. Generated by immunoSEQ multiplex PCR, the TCRdb table keeps only in-frame clones and is missing some. Here the sample spans 200,000 to 250,000 clones, more than 70% being singletons. Sequenced sample: PBMCs or T cells enriched from blood (not recorded which). The receptors derive from a woman in her 50s who had recovered from COVID-19.

The chain couples TRBV4-3 to TRBJ2-3, with 8 bases that match TRBD2. V lost 0 bases to trimming and J lost 4 bases; unmatched junction nucleotides: 9. Germline values: CDR1 LGHNA, CDR2 YSLEER. The length of the CDR3 is 17 residues. CDR3 sequence (DNA): TGCGCCAGCAGCCAAGATACGATTCGGGGGGGGTCAGATACGCAGTATTTT. Protein sequence: CASSQDTIRGGSDTQYF.

The rearrangement joins TRBV6-2 or TRBV6-3 to TRBJ1-5, with D possibly being TRBD1 (6 bases). The CDR3 is made up of 15 amino acids. The germline V gene has CDR1 MNHEY and CDR2 SVGEGT. V was pared by 4 bases and J by 3 bases, with 13 bases between. The CDR3 nucleotides read TGTGCCAGCAGTTCCTACAGGGAGACCAATCAGCCCCAGCATTTT. It encodes CASSSYRETNQPQHF.

This clone was detected only a few times. This chain uses TRBV7-2 with TRBJ1-3; D is unresolved. The CDR3 sequence is 13 residues long. Germline CDR1 and CDR2: SGHTA and FQGNSA. With 1 base removed from V and 4 bases from J, the gap between germline ends came to 5 bases. In DNA, the CDR3 is TGTGCCAGCAGCTTAGTAGAGGGAAACACCATATATTTT. As protein: CASSLVEGNTIYF. The full variable domain, rest sourced from reference TRBV7-2 and TRBJ1-3, is GAGVSQSPSNKVTEKGKDVELRCDPISGHTALYWYRQSLGQGLEFLIYFQGNSAPDKSGLPSDRFSAERTGGSVSTLTIQRTQQEDSAVYLCASSLVEGNTIYFGEGSWLTVV.

V usage is TRBV7-9 and J usage is TRBJ2-7; D unresolved. The germline gives CDR1 SEHNR, CDR2 FQNEAQ (reference sequence). With 2 bases removed from V and 1 base from J, the gap between germline ends came to 9 bases. The CDR3 is 14 amino acids. In nucleotides, the CDR3 is TGTGCCAGCAGCTTAACGGGTGGTTCCTACGAGCAGTACTTC. It yields the protein CASSLTGGSYEQYF.

The chain has TRBV28 and TRBJ1-1, with D unclear. The V end lost 2 bases, the J end lost 0 bases, and 7 bases lay between the germline ends. CDR1 MDHEN and CDR2 SYDVKM come from the germline V gene. The CDR3 contains 14 residues. DNA of the CDR3: TGTGCCAGCAGTTTAGGGAGGGTGAACACTGAAGCTTTCTTT. This gives the protein CASSLGRVNTEAFF.

The V call is TRBV7-3, the J call TRBJ1-2, with D unresolved. Looked up from germline, CDR1 is SGHTA and CDR2 is FQGTGA. With 5 bases removed from V and 5 bases from J, the gap between germline ends came to 30 bases. The CDR3 contains 19 residues. The CDR3 DNA sequence: TGTGCCAGCAGCCGAGACCCTGACATTGGTGATTATCGGGAGTATGGCTACACCTTC. This translates into CASSRDPDIGDYREYGYTF.

The chain is built from TRBV2 and TRBJ1-6, with 7 bases matching TRBD1. Per germline, CDR1 SNHLY and CDR2 FYNNEI. The CDR3 loop spans 15 amino acids. The J segment lost 7 bases and the V segment lost 7 bases, leaving 10 bases of the junction unmatched. This CDR3 reads CASILTGLGNSPLHF. The CDR3 coding sequence is TGTGCCAGCATTTTGACAGGGTTGGGGAATTCACCCCTCCACTTT.

This chain joins TRBV9 and TRBJ2-1; weak D call: TRBD2 (6 bases). Between the trimmed V and J ends, which lost 3 bases and 0 bases, there was a span of 19 bases. In germline, CDR1 is SGDLS, CDR2 YYNGEE. CDR3 length: 18 amino acids. The chain's CDR3 is CASSAGISGKSSYNEQFF. CDR3 nucleotide sequence: TGTGCCAGCAGCGCCGGGATTAGCGGAAAAAGCTCCTACAATGAGCAGTTCTTC.

The chain uses TRBV27 and TRBJ2-1; 11 bases agree with TRBD2. With V trimmed by 4 bases and J by 1 base, 6 bases remained unmatched. CDR1 MNHEY and CDR2 SMNVEV come from the germline V gene (reference sequence). This CDR3 comprises 17 residues. CDR3 sequence: CASSSWTSGLSYNEQFF. CDR3 DNA sequence: TGTGCCAGCAGTTCTTGGACTAGCGGGCTTTCCTACAATGAGCAGTTCTTC.

The genes are TRBV5-4 and TRBJ1-4, with 7 nucleotides matching TRBD1. The CDR3 consists of 15 residues. Unmatched junction bases numbered 15, after V lost 4 bases and J lost 12 bases. The germline V gene has CDR1 SGHNT and CDR2 YYREEE (reference sequence). The CDR3 nucleotides are TGTGCCAGCAGCCAGCAAGGGACAGCCAGCCAGCAACTGTTTTTT. Protein product: CASSQQGTASQQLFF.

This clone was seen a few times. This sequence joins TRBV7-2 and TRBJ2-7, with TRBD2 identical over 14 bases. In germline, CDR1 is SGHTA, CDR2 FQGNSA. J lost 7 bases, V lost 1 base, and 3 bases had no gene match. CDR3 length: 15 amino acids. The CDR3 is CASSLGTSGGREQYF. The CDR3 coding sequence is TGTGCCAGCAGCTTAGGGACTAGCGGGGGGCGGGAGCAGTACTTC.

V is TRBV6-5 and J is TRBJ1-2; D may be TRBD1 (6 bases). The CDR3 loop spans 16 amino acids. Germline CDR1 reads MNHEY; CDR2 reads SVGAGI. Between the trimmed V and J ends, which lost 4 bases and 3 bases, there was a span of 18 bases. This CDR3 is CASSSLKTGAYYGYTF. CDR3 DNA: TGTGCCAGCAGTTCCCTAAAGACAGGAGCGTACTATGGCTACACCTTC.

The V call is TRBV21-1, the J call TRBJ1-1. TRBV21-1 is a known pseudogene. The CDR3 covers 13 residues. CDR3 protein: CASSNFVNTEAFF. The DNA for the CDR3 is TGTGCCAGCAGCAATTTCGTGAACACTGAAGCTTTCTTT.

The chain links TRBV2 to TRBJ1-2; D is unresolved. Trimming left V 3 bases short and J 11 bases short, with 10 bases between. The CDR3 contains 11 residues. CDR1 is SNHLY and CDR2 is FYNNEI in the germline V gene. The chain's CDR3 is CASSEAGPYTF. The CDR3 DNA follows: TGTGCCAGCAGTGAGGCAGGTCCATACACCTTC.

This clone came up once. The V call is TRBV6-5, the J call TRBJ1-4, with D perhaps matching TRBD1 (6 bases). The CDR3 extends over 12 amino acids. Germline CDR1 reads MNHEY; CDR2 reads SVGAGI. Trimming stripped 2 bases from V and 14 bases from J, with 12 bases between. The CDR3 bases are TGTGCCAGCAGTTACGGTGGGGGCATGCTGTTTTTT. Translating it yields CASSYGGGMLFF.

The CDR3 protein is CASSRLADNTGELFF. Here the CDR3 DNA reads TGTGCCAGCAGCAGACTAGCGGATAACACCGGGGAGCTGTTTTTT. The chain has TRBV6-5 and TRBJ2-2, with 9 bases that match TRBD2. Trimming at V came to 6 bases and at J to 2 bases, leaving 4 bases not matched to a gene. The CDR3 extends over 15 amino acids. Germline-derived CDR1 and CDR2 are MNHEY and SVGAGI.

The V and J genes are TRBV7-2 and TRBJ2-5; the D gene is possibly TRBD2 (5 bases). CDR3 length: 12 residues. The germline V and J ends were trimmed by 1 base and 14 bases, with 14 bases remaining between them. Germline V gene lookup returns CDR1 SGHTA and CDR2 FQGNSA. As DNA, the CDR3 is TGTGCCAGCAGCTTAGGGCGGGCCCCTGGCTACTTC. This encodes CASSLGRAPGYF.

The chain recombines TRBV6-2 or TRBV6-3 with TRBJ1-6, with TRBD1 matching 7 bases. In germline, CDR1 is MNHEY, CDR2 SVGEGT. The CDR3 extends over 16 amino acids. The junction had 14 bases not matched to a gene; V was cut back by 5 bases and J by 10 bases. The CDR3 loop is CASSPPSWDRGSPLHF. CDR3 bases: TGTGCCAGCAGTCCACCCTCGTGGGACAGAGGGTCACCCCTCCACTTT.

J is TRBJ1-1 and V is TRBV11-2; D remains unclear. The CDR3 is 13 residues long. V lost 1 base, J lost 8 bases, and 11 bases lay in between. CDR1 is SGHAT and CDR2 is FQNNGV in the germline V gene. In nucleotides, the CDR3 is TGTGCCAGCAGCTTAGGATTGGCCAGGGAAGCTTTCTTT. It codes for CASSLGLAREAFF.